This note documents a single T cell receptor beta chain sequence. No antigen is known for it. The template was RNA from unsorted bulk tissue. A modified ARM-PCR protocol with three rounds of nested PCR amplified TCRbeta. From the multiplex PCR reads, TCRdb called clonotypes with MiXCR, one entry per CDR3 protein. The sample yields around 71,000 distinct CDR3 sequences, 55% to 75% seen once. The sample belongs to a study of tumor and adjacent non-tumor tissue in lung cancer. Background on the study: Aged about 31 to 80 years, patients included 9 to 11 men and 4 or 5 women with stage I to III disease. Approximately 4.2 million productive TCRbeta reads were obtained per sample on average. General study results and limits: In normal lung, the top 100 clones were significantly more dominant than in tumor.

Germline CDR1 and CDR2: DFQATT and SNEGSKA (reference sequence). The CDR3 runs to 13 residues. This receptor was taken from a woman aged 40 to 50 with non-small cell lung cancer. The chain is built from TRBV20-1 and TRBJ2-7; the D is unclear. Material: lung tumor tissue. The CDR3 DNA follows: TGCAGCGTCCCCCCCGTAGTTGGGCGGGAGCAGTACTTC. It codes for CSVPPVVGREQYF.